A selection of T cell receptor beta chains follows, all from one sample in a study of blood T cells in healthy people across ages. TCRdb passed the 5' RACE reads through MiXCR, listing each CDR3 protein once. The sample includes 600,000 to 1,000,000 distinct CDR3 sequences, roughly 60% of them seen just once. Sequenced material: blood. These receptors were collected from a man aged 30-40 years in good health. The CDR3 runs from the conserved cysteine through the conserved F or W. D genes are given only for firm matches. Size tells how often a clone was seen (once, few, many) or the class of an expanded clone, and some rows leave it out.

d_gene: -; v_gene: TRBV7-2; len: 18; j_gene: TRBJ2-3; abundance: -; CDR3nt: TGTGCCAGCAGCTTAGGGCTCAGCCGACCCTATAGCACAGATACGCAGTATTTT; CDR3aa: CASSLGLSRPYSTDTQYF
d_gene: TRBD1; v_gene: TRBV12-3/TRBV12-4; len: 16; j_gene: TRBJ2-1; abundance: -; CDR3nt: TGTGCCAGCAGTTTAGGTGGGACAGGGGCCAGCGCTGAGCAGTTCTTC; CDR3aa: CASSLGGTGASAEQFF
d_gene: -; v_gene: TRBV20-1; len: 13; j_gene: TRBJ2-1; abundance: -; CDR3nt: TGCAGTGCTAGCCAAGTTTCGACCCCTGAGCAGTTCTTC; CDR3aa: CSASQVSTPEQFF
d_gene: -; v_gene: TRBV15; len: 17; j_gene: TRBJ2-7; abundance: -; CDR3nt: TGTGCCACCAGTCGGCGGCAGCGCGGGACATTTTGGTCGGAGCAGTACTTC; CDR3aa: CATSRRQRGTFWSEQYF
d_gene: -; v_gene: TRBV7-9; len: 12; j_gene: TRBJ2-3; abundance: -; CDR3nt: TGTGCCAGCAGTAAAGGGACTTATACGCAGTATTTT; CDR3aa: CASSKGTYTQYF
d_gene: -; v_gene: TRBV4-1; len: 14; j_gene: TRBJ2-5; abundance: -; CDR3nt: TGCGCCAGCAGCCAACTGTCGGGGGTGGAGACCCAGTACTTC; CDR3aa: CASSQLSGVETQYF
d_gene: TRBD1; v_gene: TRBV20-1; len: 18; j_gene: TRBJ2-4; abundance: -; CDR3nt: TGCAGTGCTAGAGATCGAAGGTTGGGCAGGGGGAATACCTACGGGCAGTACTTC; CDR3aa: CSARDRRLGRGNTYGQYF
d_gene: -; v_gene: TRBV7-8; len: 16; j_gene: TRBJ2-1; abundance: -; CDR3nt: TGTGCCAGCAGCTTAGTATACGGGGGCTCCTACAATGAGCAGTTCTTC; CDR3aa: CASSLVYGGSYNEQFF
d_gene: -; v_gene: TRBV20-1; len: 11; j_gene: TRBJ2-7; abundance: -; CDR3nt: TGCAGTGCCCTAGACAGGTACGAGCAGTACTTC; CDR3aa: CSALDRYEQYF
d_gene: -; v_gene: TRBV13; len: 15; j_gene: TRBJ1-5; abundance: -; CDR3nt: TGTGCCAGCAGCTTAGGCCCAACAGCCCATCAGCCCCAGCATTTT; CDR3aa: CASSLGPTAHQPQHF
d_gene: -; v_gene: TRBV12-3/TRBV12-4; len: 14; j_gene: TRBJ1-6; abundance: -; CDR3nt: TGTGCCAGCAGTTTCTCGGGTCGATTTTCACCCCTCCACTTT; CDR3aa: CASSFSGRFSPLHF
d_gene: -; v_gene: TRBV5-1; len: 15; j_gene: TRBJ2-5; abundance: once; CDR3nt: TGCGCCAGCAGCTTGGGGACAGCAGGAAAAGAGACCCAGTACTTC; CDR3aa: CASSLGTAGKETQYF
d_gene: -; v_gene: TRBV24-1; len: 15; j_gene: TRBJ2-4; abundance: -; CDR3nt: TGTGCCACCAGTAAAGGAGGGCCAGCCAAAAACATTCAGTACTTC; CDR3aa: CATSKGGPAKNIQYF